This is a list of T cell receptor beta chains from one sample in a study of blood T cell repertoires in COVID-19. TCRdb's copy holds only in-frame clones and misses some; the assay was immunoSEQ multiplex PCR. The profile shows around 210,000 clones, 88% of them singletons. Sequenced sample: peripheral blood. The source of these receptors is a young man with active or convalescent COVID-19. CDR3s include the opening cysteine and the closing phenylalanine or tryptophan. Fields, in order: D gene, V gene, J gene, clone size, CDR3 DNA, CDR3 protein. A D gene is named only where the DNA matches it firmly. Rows give clone size only sometimes, using once, few, many, or a class for an expanded clone.

d_call: TRBD1
v_call: TRBV9
j_call: TRBJ2-7
clone_size: once
cdr3_nt: TGTGCCAGCAGCCCTATCCCCGGGACAGGGGCCTACGAGCAGTACTTC
cdr3_aa: CASSPIPGTGAYEQYF

d_call: TRBD1
v_call: TRBV28
j_call: TRBJ2-3
clone_size: once
cdr3_nt: TGTGCCAGCAGTTTAGACAGGGGCGCAGATACGCAGTATTTT
cdr3_aa: CASSLDRGADTQYF

d_call: TRBD2
v_call: TRBV27
j_call: TRBJ2-1
clone_size: -
cdr3_nt: TGTGCCAGCAGTTCCCCATCGGAGCGGGGGCTCAATGAGCAGTTCTTC
cdr3_aa: CASSSPSERGLNEQFF

d_call: -
v_call: TRBV10-3
j_call: TRBJ2-1
clone_size: -
cdr3_nt: TGTGCCACCAAGGGGGACGGAATATACAATGAGCAGTTCTTC
cdr3_aa: CATKGDGIYNEQFF

d_call: TRBD2
v_call: TRBV6-2/TRBV6-3
j_call: TRBJ2-1
clone_size: -
cdr3_nt: TGTGCCAGCAGTTACTCGAACCTAGCGGGTCAGAGCTACAATGAGCAGTTCTTC
cdr3_aa: CASSYSNLAGQSYNEQFF

d_call: -
v_call: TRBV5-8
j_call: TRBJ2-7
clone_size: -
cdr3_nt: TGTGCCAGCAGCTTGGCGGTCCAGGGTACCCACGAGCAGTACTTC
cdr3_aa: CASSLAVQGTHEQYF

d_call: TRBD2
v_call: TRBV4-3
j_call: TRBJ2-1
clone_size: -
cdr3_nt: TGCGCCAGCAGCCAAGTGGGAGCGGGGCCCGGGACCCAGTTCTTC
cdr3_aa: CASSQVGAGPGTQFF

d_call: TRBD1
v_call: TRBV30
j_call: TRBJ2-7
clone_size: -
cdr3_nt: TGTGCCTGGACTTCCTCCGGGACAGCGTCCTACGAGCAGTACTTC
cdr3_aa: CAWTSSGTASYEQYF

d_call: TRBD2
v_call: TRBV6-2/TRBV6-3
j_call: TRBJ2-7
clone_size: -
cdr3_nt: TGTGCCAGCAGCCCTCTAGCGGGCCGACATCTAATCTACGAGCAGTACTTC
cdr3_aa: CASSPLAGRHLIYEQYF

d_call: TRBD2
v_call: TRBV5-1
j_call: TRBJ2-2
clone_size: -
cdr3_nt: TGCGCCAGCAGCTTACTAGCGGATACCACCGGGGAGCTGTTTTTT
cdr3_aa: CASSLLADTTGELFF

d_call: -
v_call: TRBV7-9
j_call: TRBJ2-3
clone_size: once
cdr3_nt: TGTGCCAGCGAAGTCGGCGGGATCTTTACAGATACGCAGTATTTT
cdr3_aa: CASEVGGIFTDTQYF

d_call: -
v_call: TRBV6-5
j_call: TRBJ2-7
clone_size: -
cdr3_nt: TGTGCCAGCAGAGTTGGGGGGGCCGAGCAGTACTTC
cdr3_aa: CASRVGGAEQYF

d_call: -
v_call: TRBV7-2
j_call: TRBJ1-5
clone_size: -
cdr3_nt: TGTGCCAGCAGCCCCCGGCAGGGGCATCAGCCCCAGCATTTT
cdr3_aa: CASSPRQGHQPQHF

d_call: TRBD1
v_call: TRBV30
j_call: TRBJ1-2
clone_size: -
cdr3_nt: TGTGCCTGGAGGGACAGGACGATCTATGGCTACACCTTC
cdr3_aa: CAWRDRTIYGYTF